This T cell receptor beta chain originates from a study of T-cell reconstitution after alpha-beta-depleted transplantation in children. This sample's TCRbeta library carried unique molecular identifier barcodes. Via MiXCR, TCRdb re-called the PCR reads, giving one row per CDR3 protein. The table has about 640,000 distinct CDR3 sequences, approximately 15% seen once. The sequence came from a human donor who donated a stem cell graft to a child with acute myeloid leukemia. The sequencing used PBMCs from the stem cell graft donor, collected from the stem cell graft.

CDR3 coding DNA: TGTGCCACCAGCAGAGGGGGACAGGGGTGGTACGAGCAGTACTTC. Translating it yields CATSRGGQGWYEQYF. The chain carries TRBV15 and TRBJ2-7; 10 bases are a match to TRBD1. With V trimmed by 1 base and J by 4 bases, 4 bases remained unmatched. Germline V CDR1 and CDR2: LNHNV, YYDKDF (reference sequence). The CDR3 consists of 15 residues.